This TCR beta chain comes out of a study of T cell changes during pregnancy in multiple sclerosis. Sequenced by immunoSEQ multiplex PCR; TCRdb stores in-frame clones only, minus some. The data hold about 81,000 clones, with about 94% observed a single time. J was trimmed by 4 bases and V by 2 bases; bases with no gene match: 2. CDR3 size: 14 residues. CDR1 and CDR2 from the germline V gene are SGHDN and FVKESK. This chain uses TRBV14 with TRBJ1-3; TRBD1 matches at 7 bases. The material was peripheral blood, obtained in the third trimester of pregnancy. The TCR sequence derives from a female donor with multiple sclerosis, enrolled in a pregnancy study. The DNA of the CDR3 is TGTGCCAGCAGCCAACCGGGACAGGGAAACACCATATATTTT. It encodes CASSQPGQGNTIYF.